This TCR beta chain was sequenced for a study of blood T cells in healthy people across ages. The CDR3 runs to 21 residues. The ends were cut back, 3 bases at V and 2 bases at J, with 34 bases in the middle. CDR1 and CDR2 from the germline V gene are SQVTM and ANQGSEA. With a J-beta primer mix and a sample-barcoded 5' primer, a second PCR ran about 7 to 11 cycles. TCRdb analysed the 5' RACE reads with MiXCR anew, one entry per CDR3 protein. This repertoire shows some 1,500,000 distinct CDR3 sequences, roughly two fifths found once; its top ten account for under 5%. The sample consisted of blood. The J gene is TRBJ1-2, the V gene TRBV29-1; perhaps TRBD1 as D (6 bases). This TCR derives from a woman aged 18-35 years in good health. CDR3 in DNA: TGCAGCGTTGAGGCTTTCTTGGTATCCCGGGACACCTTAATTCCCAACTATGGCTACACCTTC. Its translation: CSVEAFLVSRDTLIPNYGYTF.